These 24 T cell receptor beta chains came from one sample sequenced in a study of prognosis after radiotherapy for stage I lung cancer. It was by two-round multiplex PCR that TCR beta CDR3 was amplified from genomic DNA. Primers targeting each individual TRBV and TRBJ gene were applied in first-round PCR. TCRdb re-called the multiplex PCR reads through MiXCR, storing one row per CDR3 protein. The sample has 20,000 to 25,000 distinct CDR3 sequences, roughly 47% seen once; the top ten hold 30% to 35%. The material sequenced was PBMCs, taken before or after stereotactic body radiation therapy (not recorded which). These receptors all come from a donor over 45 with non-small cell lung cancer.

This clonotype was seen many times. The V and J genes are TRBV24-1 and TRBJ2-3, with D possibly TRBD2 on 6 matching bases. The CDR3 totals 15 residues. V lost 2 bases, J lost 3 bases, and 11 bases lay in between. The germline CDR1 and CDR2 sequences are KGHDR and SFDVKD. CDR3 amino acids: CATSDSGGGTDTQYF. The CDR3 DNA is TGTGCCACCAGTGATTCCGGAGGAGGGACAGATACGCAGTATTTT.

By its share, this clonotype is medium-sized. The chain uses TRBV11-2 and TRBJ1-6; TRBD1 is a possible D gene (5 bases). The ends were cut back, 7 bases at V and 6 bases at J, with 10 bases in the middle. Germline V gene lookup returns CDR1 SGHAT and CDR2 FQNNGV. The CDR3 extends over 13 amino acids. The CDR3 reads CASTQALNSPLHF. The CDR3 DNA sequence: TGTGCCAGCACACAGGCCCTTAATTCACCCCTCCACTTT.

This clonotype has just a few counts. The chain uses TRBV12-3 or TRBV12-4 and TRBJ2-1; 8 bases line up with TRBD1. V trimming: 5 bases; J trimming: 0 bases; junction bases outside the gene matches: 6. CDR3 length: 16 residues. The CDR3, as DNA: TGTGCCAGCAGTCTAAGGACAGGGAGCTCCTACAATGAGCAGTTCTTC. Translated: CASSLRTGSSYNEQFF.

About this clonotype: Possible read error: a much larger clone is one base away. The chain links TRBV2 to TRBJ1-1, with 9 bases that match TRBD1. Germline V gene data show CDR1 as SNHLY and CDR2 as FYNNEI. The CDR3 loop spans 13 amino acids. The CDR3 DNA is TGTACCAGCAGTCGGACAGGGGAGACTGAAGCTTTCTTT. Translated: CTSSRTGETEAFF. Combining the CDR3 with reference TRBV2 and TRBJ1-1 gives the whole variable domain EPEVTQTPSHQVTQMGQEVILRCVPISNHLYFYWYRQILGQKVEFLVSFYNNEISEKSEIFDDQFSVERPDGSNFTLKIRSTKLEDSAMYFCTSSRTGETEAFFGQGTRLTVV.

This clonotype was detected many times. This chain links TRBV6-2 or TRBV6-3 with TRBJ2-2; tentative D call: TRBD1 (5 bases). V lost 4 bases and J 4 bases, leaving 13 bases between the germline ends. Germline loops: CDR1 MNHEY, CDR2 SVGEGT. The CDR3 sequence is 15 residues long. CDR3 sequence (DNA): TGTGCCAGCAGTTTATCAGGGTCGGGCACCGGGGAGCTGTTTTTT. Protein sequence: CASSLSGSGTGELFF.

This clonotype was picked up many times. The chain combines TRBV20-1 with TRBJ2-1, with 13 positions matching TRBD2. Germline lookup yields CDR1 DFQATT and CDR2 SNEGSKA (reference sequence). Trimming removed 0 bases from V and 8 bases from J; junction bases left unmatched: 13. The CDR3 is 18 residues long. The CDR3 here is CSARDTSGRADGIYEQFF. DNA for the CDR3: TGCAGTGCTAGAGACACTAGCGGGAGGGCCGACGGAATCTATGAGCAGTTCTTC.

The genes are TRBV20-1 and TRBJ2-3, with D hard to call. The CDR3 has 12 residues. The V and J ends lost 7 bases and 6 bases respectively, with 14 bases between them. CDR1 and CDR2 from the germline V gene are DFQATT and SNEGSKA (reference sequence). The chain's CDR3 is CSVWAGRDTQYF. CDR3 sequence (DNA): TGCAGTGTCTGGGCCGGTAGGGATACGCAGTATTTT.

In the case of this clonotype: One base separates it from a far larger clone, so it is likely a read error. The rearrangement links TRBV6-2 or TRBV6-3 to TRBJ1-1; D may be TRBD1 (5 bases). The V end lost 2 bases, the J end lost 7 bases, and 8 bases lay between the germline ends. The CDR3 loop spans 12 amino acids. Germline lookup yields CDR1 MNHEY and CDR2 SVGEGT. CDR3 sequence: CASSYGGNEAFF. CDR3 DNA sequence: TGTGCCAGCAGTTACGGGGGTAATGAAGCTTTCTTT.

This clonotype was observed at least ten times. V and J are TRBV9 and TRBJ2-3, with D perhaps assigned TRBD1 or TRBD2 (5 bases each). The germline V gene encodes CDR1 SGDLS and CDR2 YYNGEE. The CDR3 runs 16 residues. V lost 0 bases and J 0 bases, leaving 11 bases between the germline ends. CDR3 DNA: TGTGCCAGCAGCGTAGGCGAGGGGCTAAGCACAGATACGCAGTATTTT. Amino acids: CASSVGEGLSTDTQYF.

This clonotype was seen many times. The CDR3 DNA follows: TGTGCCAGCAGCTTGGGACTAGCCGATGAGCAGTTCTTC. Encoded protein: CASSLGLADEQFF. The chain links TRBV5-6 to TRBJ2-1; 7 bases map to TRBD2. After removal of 0 bases from V and 8 bases from J, the junction contained 2 bases not matched to a gene. CDR1 and CDR2 (germline): SGHDT, YYEEEE. This CDR3 comprises 13 residues. Supplemented by reference TRBV5-6 and TRBJ2-1, the full variable domain reads DAGVTQSPTHLIKTRGQQVTLRCSPKSGHDTVSWYQQALGQGPQFIFQYYEEEERQRGNFPDRFSGHQFPNYSSELNVNALLLGDSALYLCASSLGLADEQFFGPGTRLTVL.

This clonotype was seen a single time. The rearrangement uses TRBV28 and TRBJ1-2; D gene uncertain. V lost 2 bases, J lost 0 bases, and 4 bases lay in between. The CDR3 runs to 13 residues. Germline V gene data show CDR1 as MDHEN and CDR2 as SYDVKM. The CDR3 nucleotides read TGTGCCAGCAGTTTAACTTCTAACTATGGCTACACCTTC. The encoded protein is CASSLTSNYGYTF.

This clonotype has a count of ten or more. The chain uses TRBV5-5 and TRBJ1-6; D call uncertain. CDR1 SGHKS and CDR2 YYEKEE come from the germline V gene (reference sequence). This CDR3 has 16 residues. Trimming pared 0 bases from V and 0 bases from J, leaving 7 bases between. In DNA, the CDR3 is TGTGCCAGCAGCTTGGGCTCAAGCTCCTATAATTCACCCCTCCACTTT. The encoded protein is CASSLGSSSYNSPLHF.

This clonotype was seen only once. The genes are TRBV27 and TRBJ2-7; D may be TRBD2 (5 bases). CDR1 is MNHEY and CDR2 is SMNVEV in the germline V gene (reference sequence). The CDR3 loop spans 15 amino acids. V was shortened by 0 bases and J by 5 bases, with 14 bases between the two germline ends. In nucleotides, the CDR3 is TGTGCCAGCAGTTTATCGGCCCAGGTACTAGACGAGCAGTACTTC. Translated, it gives CASSLSAQVLDEQYF.

This sequence joins TRBV10-3 and TRBJ2-3; no clear D. The length of the CDR3 is 12 residues. Trimming took 3 bases from V and 8 from J, leaving 9 bases between them. CDR1 is ENHRY, CDR2 SYGVKD, per germline. The CDR3 protein is CAISDREGTQYF. CDR3 DNA: TGTGCCATCAGTGATCGTGAAGGTACGCAGTATTTT.

In regard to this clonotype: Germline and junction disagree at one end, which may indicate a read error. The chain recombines TRBV19 with TRBJ2-1; a possible D gene is TRBD2 (5 bases). The CDR3 contains 15 residues. CDR1 LNHDA and CDR2 SQIVND come from the germline V gene (reference sequence). The DNA of the CDR3 is TGTGTCAGTAGGGCTAGCTTGTCCCCATACAATGAGCAGTTCTTC. Translating gives CVSRASLSPYNEQFF.

The V and J genes are TRBV3-1 and TRBJ1-2; D is unresolved. This CDR3 is built from 12 residues. Trimming cost V 1 base and J 7 bases, with 7 bases left between them. From germline, CDR1 is LGHDT and CDR2 YNNKEL (reference sequence). CDR3 loop: CASSQGLGGYTF. In DNA, the CDR3 is TGTGCCAGCAGCCAAGGGCTCGGTGGCTACACCTTC.

The chain is built from TRBV6-2 or TRBV6-3 and TRBJ2-2; weak D call: TRBD2 (6 bases). V was shortened by 7 bases and J by 3 bases, with 15 bases between the two germline ends. In germline, CDR1 is MNHEY, CDR2 SVGEGT. The CDR3 has 15 residues. This chain's CDR3 is CASIPGTGDTGELFF. CDR3 bases: TGTGCCAGCATTCCCGGGACGGGGGACACCGGGGAGCTGTTTTTT.

The chain joins TRBV12-3 or TRBV12-4 to TRBJ2-5, with 7 positions matching TRBD2. CDR3 length: 14 amino acids. Trimming at V came to 3 bases and at J to 1 base, leaving 2 bases not matched to a gene. The CDR3 is CASSFSSGQETQYF. CDR3 DNA sequence: TGTGCCAGCAGTTTCTCTAGCGGCCAAGAGACCCAGTACTTC.

The V gene is TRBV11-3, the J gene TRBJ2-1; 11 bases map to TRBD2. The CDR3 consists of 16 residues. Trimming removed 5 bases from V and 8 bases from J; junction bases left unmatched: 11. Germline loops: CDR1 SGHNT, CDR2 YENEEA. CDR3 DNA sequence: TGTGCCAGCAGCCCCCTGCTAGCGGGAGGCTTCGATGAGCAGTTCTTC. This encodes CASSPLLAGGFDEQFF.

A note on this clonotype: One base separates it from a far larger clone, so it is likely a read error. V usage is TRBV6-4 and J usage is TRBJ2-7; D gene ambiguous. The germline gives CDR1 MRHNA, CDR2 SNTAGT. The CDR3 extends over 14 amino acids. The CDR3 loop is CASSYERRLDDQYF. The CDR3 coding sequence is TGTGCCAGCAGTTACGAGCGTAGACTCGACGATCAGTACTTC.

This clonotype appeared many times. The V and J genes are TRBV3-1 and TRBJ2-5; TRBD1 might be the D (7 bases). The V and J ends lost 1 base and 4 bases respectively, with 13 bases between them. Germline CDR1 LGHDT, CDR2 YNNKEL (reference sequence). The CDR3 extends over 15 amino acids. The CDR3 here is CASSQGGQGGETQYF. The CDR3 nucleotides read TGTGCCAGCAGCCAAGGAGGGCAGGGGGGAGAGACCCAGTACTTC.

This clonotype was picked up many times. This sequence joins TRBV7-2 and TRBJ2-3; tentative D call: TRBD2 (5 bases). Trimming stripped 3 bases from V and 4 bases from J, with 11 bases between. The CDR3 is 14 amino acids. CDR1 and CDR2 (germline): SGHTA, FQGNSA. In DNA form, the CDR3 reads TGTGCCAGCAGCTTGGCGGGTTGGGCAGATACGCAGTATTTT. This translates into CASSLAGWADTQYF.

As for this clonotype: This is likely an artifact of a read error, given a far larger clone one base away. The V call is TRBV6-1, the J call TRBJ2-7; no clear D. The CDR3 loop spans 14 amino acids. Germline V CDR1 and CDR2: MNHNS, SASEGT. V lost 7 bases to trimming and J lost 0 bases, with 13 bases between them. CDR3 residues: CASISQRDSYEQYF. The CDR3 DNA follows: TGTGCCAGCATTTCTCAAAGGGACTCCTACGAGCAGTACTTC.

Ten or more counts support this clonotype. This sequence joins TRBV30 and TRBJ1-1; D is undetermined. Per germline, CDR1 GTSNPN and CDR2 SVGIG (reference sequence). This CDR3 region has 13 residues. V was cut by 0 bases and J by 0 bases, with 5 bases left in between. CDR3 amino acids: CAWSVSVNTEAFF. CDR3 DNA sequence: TGTGCCTGGAGTGTATCCGTGAACACTGAAGCTTTCTTT.